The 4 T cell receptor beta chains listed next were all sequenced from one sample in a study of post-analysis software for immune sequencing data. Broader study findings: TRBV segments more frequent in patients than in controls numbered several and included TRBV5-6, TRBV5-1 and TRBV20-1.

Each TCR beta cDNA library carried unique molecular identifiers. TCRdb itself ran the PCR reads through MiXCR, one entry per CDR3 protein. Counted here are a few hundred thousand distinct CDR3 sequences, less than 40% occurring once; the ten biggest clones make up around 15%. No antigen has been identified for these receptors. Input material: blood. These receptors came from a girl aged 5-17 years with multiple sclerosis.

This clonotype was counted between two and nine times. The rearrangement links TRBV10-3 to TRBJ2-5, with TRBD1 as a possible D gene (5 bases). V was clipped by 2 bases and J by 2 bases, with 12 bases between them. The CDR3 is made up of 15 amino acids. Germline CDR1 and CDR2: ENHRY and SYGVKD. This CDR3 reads CAISERGRGQETQYF. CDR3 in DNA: TGTGCCATCAGTGAGAGGGGAAGAGGACAAGAGACCCAGTACTTC.

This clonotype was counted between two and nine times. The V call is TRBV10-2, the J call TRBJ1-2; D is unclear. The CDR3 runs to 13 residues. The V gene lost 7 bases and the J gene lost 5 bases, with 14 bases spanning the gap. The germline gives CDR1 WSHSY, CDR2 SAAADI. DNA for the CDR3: TGCGCCAGCATACCCGGACCGGGGTATGGCTACACCTTC. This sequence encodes CASIPGPGYGYTF.

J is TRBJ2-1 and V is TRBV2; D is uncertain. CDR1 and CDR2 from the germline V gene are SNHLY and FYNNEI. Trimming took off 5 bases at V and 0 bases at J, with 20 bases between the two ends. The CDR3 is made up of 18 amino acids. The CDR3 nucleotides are TGTGCCAGCAGTAGAATGGGCCTAACTTACTCCTCCTACAATGAGCAGTTCTTC. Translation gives CASSRMGLTYSSYNEQFF.

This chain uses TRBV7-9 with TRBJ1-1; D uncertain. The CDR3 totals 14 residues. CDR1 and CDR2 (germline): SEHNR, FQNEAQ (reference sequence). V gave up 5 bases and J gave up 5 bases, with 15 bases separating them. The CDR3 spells CASSISQPGTEAFF. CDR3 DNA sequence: TGTGCCAGCAGCATATCGCAACCGGGGACTGAAGCTTTCTTT.